The present T cell receptor beta chain was sequenced within a study of blood T cells in healthy people across ages. The authors ran a second PCR of roughly 6 to 11 cycles using a sample-barcoded 5' primer and a J-beta primer mix. TCRdb fed the 5' RACE reads into MiXCR, producing one record per CDR3 protein. Found here are more than 900,000 distinct CDR3 sequences, approximately 32% of them singletons; the top ten hold approximately 10%. This CDR3 is 16 amino acids long. V shed 0 bases and J 5 bases; nucleotides not matched to a gene: 7. Germline CDR1 is MDHEN and CDR2 is SYDVKM. In its sample, this clonotype was seen a few times. This sample was shared with a second study, whose subject was T cells of mothers and their children. As that study records: About 2.8 million TCR beta reads per child versus over 9 million per mother. Slightly higher, non-significant overlap characterized related mother-child pairs relative to unrelated pairs.

The gene calls are TRBV28 and TRBJ2-7; TRBD1 matches at 10 bases. This TCR was recovered from a woman between 40 and 55 years old in good health. The specimen sequenced was blood. The CDR3 reads CASSLWTGGERNEQYF. As DNA, the CDR3 is TGTGCCAGCAGTTTATGGACAGGGGGCGAAAGGAACGAGCAGTACTTC.